Listed below are T cell receptor beta chains from one sample, sequenced in a study of cytotoxic CD8 clonotypes in ibrutinib-treated CLL. Only in-frame clones appear in the TCRdb table, and some are missing; sequencing was by immunoSEQ multiplex PCR. The sample records 90,000 to 100,000 clones, almost 80% being singletons. Material: PBMCs, obtained after 12 months of ibrutinib treatment. The receptors derive from a human donor with chronic lymphocytic leukemia. Each CDR3 is given with its conserved first and last residue. D genes are given only for firm matches. Clone size appears in some rows only: once, few, many, or a class for an expanded clone.

V gene,D gene,clone size,J gene,CDR3 protein,CDR3 DNA
TRBV12-5,TRBD1,once,TRBJ1-1,CASGLVRGQGLNTEAFF,TGTGCTAGTGGTTTGGTACGGGGACAGGGATTGAACACTGAAGCTTTCTTT
TRBV10-1,-,-,TRBJ1-1,CASSEVGWRNTEAFF,TGCGCCAGCAGTGAGGTGGGTTGGAGGAACACTGAAGCTTTCTTT
TRBV7-6,-,-,TRBJ2-2,CASSLVQGRTGELFF,TGTGCCAGCAGCTTAGTACAGGGGAGGACCGGGGAGCTGTTTTTT
TRBV5-1,-,-,TRBJ2-3,CASSLEGRADTQYF,TGCGCCAGCAGCTTGGAGGGAAGGGCAGATACGCAGTATTTT
TRBV6-6,-,many,TRBJ1-1,CASSPRGNTEAFF,TGTGCCAGCAGCCCGCGAGGGAACACTGAAGCTTTCTTT
TRBV27,TRBD1,-,TRBJ1-2,CASGTGVEYGYTF,TGTGCCAGCGGGACAGGGGTTGAGTATGGCTACACCTTC
TRBV7-9,TRBD1,few,TRBJ1-1,CASSLLQGGTEAFF,TGTGCCAGCAGCCTATTACAGGGGGGCACTGAAGCTTTCTTT
TRBV29-1,TRBD1,-,TRBJ1-2,CSVESGQGAGGYTF,TGCAGCGTTGAAAGCGGGCAGGGGGCTGGTGGCTACACCTTC
TRBV19,-,-,TRBJ1-4,CASKWTATNEKLFF,TGTGCCAGCAAATGGACAGCAACTAATGAAAAACTGTTTTTT
TRBV7-9,TRBD1,-,TRBJ2-7,CASSLEQGDWEQYF,TGTGCCAGCAGCTTGGAACAGGGGGATTGGGAGCAGTACTTC
TRBV4-2,TRBD1,once,TRBJ1-6,CASSRQGGDSPLHF,TGTGCCAGCAGCCGGCAGGGGGGTGATTCACCCCTCCACTTT
TRBV18,TRBD2,-,TRBJ2-5,CASSPGTSGGVGQETQYF,TGTGCCAGCTCGCCCGGGACTAGCGGGGGCGTAGGGCAAGAGACCCAGTACTTC
TRBV6-5,-,-,TRBJ2-2,CASSFGTTGELFF,TGTGCCAGCAGTTTTGGGACTACCGGGGAGCTGTTTTTT
TRBV18,-,few,TRBJ1-6,CASSPLENNSPLHF,TGTGCCAGCTCACCACTGGAGAATAATTCACCCCTCCACTTT
TRBV7-9,-,-,TRBJ2-3,CASSFVRPVGDTQYF,TGTGCCAGCAGCTTTGTCCGACCTGTTGGGGATACGCAGTATTTT
TRBV5-8,-,-,TRBJ1-5,CASRLTGLGQPQHF,TGTGCCAGCAGACTAACGGGGCTCGGCCAACCCCAGCATTTT
TRBV5-6,-,-,TRBJ1-5,CASSLEGQGIQPQHF,TGTGCCAGCAGCTTGGAGGGGCAGGGAATCCAGCCCCAGCATTTT
TRBV7-2,TRBD1,-,TRBJ2-6,CASSFRQGAPGANVLTF,TGTGCCAGCAGCTTTCGACAGGGGGCGCCTGGGGCCAACGTCCTGACTTTC
TRBV10-1,TRBD1,-,TRBJ1-2,CASSDSPGTGDSGYTF,TGCGCCAGCAGCGATAGCCCCGGGACAGGGGATTCTGGCTACACCTTC
TRBV6-6,TRBD1,-,TRBJ1-3,CASRRTGVGNTIYF,TGTGCCAGCAGACGGACAGGGGTCGGAAACACCATATATTTT
TRBV5-4,-,-,TRBJ2-2,CAPTDQNTGELFF,TGTGCCCCCACGGACCAGAACACCGGGGAGCTGTTTTTT
TRBV27,TRBD1,once,TRBJ2-3,CASSSRRQGVADTQYF,TGTGCCAGCAGTTCCCGGAGACAGGGTGTGGCAGATACGCAGTATTTT
TRBV7-8,-,-,TRBJ2-1,CASSWGGPHNEQFF,TGTGCCAGCAGCTGGGGGGGGCCCCACAATGAGCAGTTCTTC
TRBV30,TRBD1,-,TRBJ2-7,CAWSNRQGLAYEQYF,TGTGCCTGGAGCAATCGACAGGGGTTGGCCTACGAGCAGTACTTC
TRBV30,TRBD2,-,TRBJ2-1,CAWTGDYGTIQFF,TGTGCCTGGACCGGGGACTACGGGACGATACAGTTCTTC
TRBV6-6,-,-,TRBJ1-1,CASSYQGMNTEAFF,TGTGCCAGCAGTTACCAGGGGATGAACACTGAAGCTTTCTTT
TRBV7-2,-,-,TRBJ1-1,CASSSLRRPNTEAFF,TGTGCCAGCAGCTCTTTAAGGCGGCCTAACACTGAAGCTTTCTTT
TRBV10-1,-,-,TRBJ1-2,CASSESQGSVRGYTF,TGCGCCAGCAGTGAATCTCAGGGGTCGGTGCGGGGCTACACCTTC
TRBV5-1,-,-,TRBJ2-3,CASSPPEDTQYF,TGCGCCAGCAGCCCACCGGAGGATACGCAGTATTTT
TRBV5-1,TRBD2,-,TRBJ2-7,CASSLQAGAYEQYF,TGCGCCAGCAGCTTACAAGCGGGGGCCTACGAGCAGTACTTC
TRBV5-6,-,-,TRBJ2-7,CASSLRGYEQYF,TGTGCCAGCAGCTTGAGGGGTTACGAGCAGTACTTC
TRBV6-6,-,-,TRBJ1-1,CASSYSEKMNTEAFF,TGTGCCAGCAGTTACTCCGAAAAAATGAACACTGAAGCTTTCTTT
TRBV5-6,TRBD1,-,TRBJ1-2,CASSLSSGTGGYGYTF,TGTGCCAGCAGCTTGTCTTCGGGGACAGGGGGCTATGGCTACACCTTC